This passage covers 31 T cell receptor beta chains from one sample sequenced in a study of Ad26.COV2.S vaccination and SARS-CoV-2 variants (dated by TCRdb to the early 2020s). Receptors were amplified or captured by the immunoSEQ multiplex PCR assay. Imported from immuneACCESS, the table was reduced by TCRdb to in-frame sequences with V and J called. These copies leave out some clones; in studies compared against another copy, an unresolved V gene accounts for under half, and the cause of the remainder is not known. This sample comprises about 370,000 clones, roughly nine tenths of them detected only once. The top ten constitute 3.5% of the sample. The sample's treatment or condition, from its label and the paper: roughly 19 received Ad26.COV2.S at low or high dose, single or two shots; 5 received placebo; per-sample allocation not given. Repertoires of vaccine and placebo recipients were sequenced from samples collected on day 63 after the first injection.

Material: peripheral blood, obtained in a trial of Ad26.COV2.S vaccine versus placebo. The receptors come from a person between 18 and 65 years old who received the Ad26.COV2.S COVID-19 vaccine or a placebo.

This chain links TRBV5-1 with TRBJ1-1; tentatively, D is TRBD1 (5 bases). V was trimmed by 3 bases and J by 3 bases, leaving 12 bases between them. CDR1 is SGHRS, CDR2 YFSETQ, per germline. The CDR3 contains 14 residues. CDR3 sequence reads: CASSWGVSDTEAFF. In DNA form, the CDR3 reads TGCGCCAGCAGCTGGGGGGTCAGTGACACTGAAGCTTTCTTT.

This chain uses TRBV19 with TRBJ1-2; D remains unclear. This CDR3 is built from 15 residues. Trimming took 0 bases from V and 8 from J, leaving 16 bases between them. Germline-derived CDR1 and CDR2 are LNHDA and SQIVND (reference sequence). CDR3 coding DNA: TGTGCCAGTAGTATAGACCCTGTCCTCAGCGGAGGCTACACCTTC. Translating it yields CASSIDPVLSGGYTF.

V and J are TRBV2 and TRBJ1-2, with D unclear. Trimming cost V 7 bases and J 9 bases, with 15 bases left between them. Germline CDR1 is SNHLY and CDR2 is FYNNEI. The CDR3 has 12 amino acids. CDR3 nucleotide sequence: TGTGCCAGCACCGTCTCAACTTACCGCTACACCTTC. As protein: CASTVSTYRYTF.

V and J are TRBV2 and TRBJ2-3; 9 bases map to TRBD2. CDR3 length: 15 amino acids. V dropped 4 bases and J dropped 1; count of bases not matched to a gene: 3. Germline-derived CDR1 and CDR2 are SNHLY and FYNNEI. DNA for the CDR3: TGTGCCAGCAGTGCCCAGCGGGGGGGCACAGATACGCAGTATTTT. It translates to CASSAQRGGTDTQYF.

The chain carries TRBV5-4 and TRBJ2-3; 8 bases fit TRBD2. The CDR3 contains 17 residues. V shed 0 bases and J 5 bases; nucleotides not matched to a gene: 11. Germline CDR1 reads SGHNT; CDR2 reads YYREEE (reference sequence). The CDR3 protein is CASSLGFGGASIDTQYF. CDR3 DNA: TGTGCCAGCAGCTTGGGTTTCGGGGGGGCCAGTATAGATACGCAGTATTTT.

J is TRBJ2-1 and V is TRBV11-2, with TRBD2 matching over 9 bases. This CDR3 spans 16 amino acids. Germline trimming cut 5 bases from V and 1 base from J; bases unmatched to any gene: 6. CDR1 and CDR2 (germline): SGHAT, FQNNGV. As DNA, the CDR3 is TGTGCCAGCAGCGAGAGCGGGGGGCCATCCTACAATGAGCAGTTCTTC. It specifies CASSESGGPSYNEQFF.

In its sample, this clone was seen once. The V gene is TRBV10-3, the J gene TRBJ2-5, with D tentatively TRBD2 (7 bases). Between the trimmed V and J ends, which lost 4 bases and 4 bases, there was a span of 19 bases. CDR1 is ENHRY, CDR2 SYGVKD, per germline. CDR3 length: 16 amino acids. The CDR3 here is CAISGHSGGSGETQYF. The CDR3 region has the DNA TGTGCCATCAGTGGCCATTCGGGGGGCAGCGGAGAGACCCAGTACTTC.

The chain recombines TRBV28 with TRBJ2-6, with TRBD1 identical over 7 bases. Germline V gene data show CDR1 as MDHEN and CDR2 as SYDVKM. The CDR3 consists of 18 residues. Trimming removed 4 bases from V and 1 base from J; junction bases left unmatched: 10. The CDR3, as DNA: TGTGCCAGCAGTTCCGTGAAGGGGGCTCTGTCTGGGGCCAACGTCCTGACTTTC. This encodes CASSSVKGALSGANVLTF. Full variable domain (rest looked up from reference TRBV28 and TRBJ2-6): DVKVTQSSRYLVKRTGEKVFLECVQDMDHENMFWYRQDPGLGLRLIYFSYDVKMKEKGDIPEGYSVSREKKERFSLILESASTNQTSMYLCASSSVKGALSGANVLTFGAGSRLTVL.

CDR3 protein: CASSAYPGQGYEQYF. The CDR3 DNA follows: TGTGCCAGCAGCGCCTATCCGGGACAGGGCTACGAGCAGTACTTC. The gene calls are TRBV5-6 and TRBJ2-7, with 9 positions matching TRBD1. The CDR3 is 15 residues long. Germline V gives CDR1 SGHDT, CDR2 YYEEEE. The ends lost 4 bases at V and 3 bases at J; junction bases unmatched: 8.

The chain employs TRBV18 and TRBJ1-1; 10 bases map to TRBD1. Trimming took 2 bases from V and 4 from J; bases not matched to a gene: 10. Germline V gene sequence: CDR1 KGHSH, CDR2 LQKENI. There are 17 residues in the CDR3. The CDR3 region is CASSPIDRGRLPTEAFF. In nucleotides, the CDR3 is TGTGCCAGCTCACCAATCGACAGGGGGCGTCTGCCCACTGAAGCTTTCTTT. The variable domain in full, with the rest retrieved from reference TRBV18 and TRBJ1-1, is NAGVMQNPRHLVRRRGQEARLRCSPMKGHSHVYWYRQLPEEGLKFMVYLQKENIIDESGMPKERFSAEFPKEGPSILRIQQVVRGDSAAYFCASSPIDRGRLPTEAFFGQGTRLTVV.

The rearrangement links TRBV19 to TRBJ1-5, with TRBD1 as a possible D gene (5 bases). V shed 6 bases and J shed 6 bases, with 9 bases lying between them. From germline, CDR1 is LNHDA and CDR2 SQIVND (reference sequence). The CDR3 runs to 12 residues. Here the CDR3 reads CASRIGAQPQHF. In nucleotides, the CDR3 is TGTGCCAGTAGGATTGGGGCTCAGCCCCAGCATTTT.

The chain couples TRBV7-9 to TRBJ2-1; TRBD2 agrees at 9 bases. CDR1 is SEHNR and CDR2 is FQNEAQ in the germline V gene (reference sequence). Unmatched junction bases numbered 9, after V lost 8 bases and J lost 7 bases. The CDR3 runs to 14 residues. CDR3 bases: TGTGCCAGCGGGGAGACTAGCGGAATTAATGAGCAGTTCTTC. Protein: CASGETSGINEQFF.

This rearrangement joins TRBV7-9 to TRBJ1-6; D is possibly TRBD1 (6 bases). The CDR3 totals 15 residues. Germline CDR1 reads SEHNR; CDR2 reads FQNEAQ (reference sequence). Trimming stripped 5 bases from V and 3 bases from J, with 11 bases between. The DNA of the CDR3 is TGTGCCAGCAGCCCGGGGGCCAACTATAATTCACCCCTCCACTTT. Its translation: CASSPGANYNSPLHF.

Remarks on this clone: At the DNA level, this CDR3 is encoded by other sequences in the same sample as well. This chain uses TRBV7-9 with TRBJ1-1; D ambiguous. In germline, CDR1 is SEHNR, CDR2 FQNEAQ (reference sequence). Trimming pared 5 bases from V and 3 bases from J, leaving 7 bases between. The CDR3 is 12 residues long. The CDR3 nucleotides read TGTGCCAGCAGCCTCGGATACACTGAAGCTTTCTTT. Translating gives CASSLGYTEAFF.

This clone was found once. The chain has TRBV15 and TRBJ1-5, with 8 bases matching TRBD1. After removal of 4 bases from V and 2 bases from J, the junction contained 7 bases not matched to a gene. The CDR3 extends over 16 amino acids. Germline V gives CDR1 LNHNV, CDR2 YYDKDF (reference sequence). CDR3: CATSTGTGGGNQPQHF. The CDR3 DNA sequence: TGTGCCACCAGCACCGGGACAGGAGGGGGCAATCAGCCCCAGCATTTT.

The chain uses TRBV6-2 or TRBV6-3 and TRBJ2-2; D possibly corresponds to TRBD2 (5 bases). The length of the CDR3 is 16 residues. V lost 6 bases and J lost 1, with 15 bases in between. Germline V CDR1 and CDR2: MNHEY, SVGEGT. The CDR3 bases are TGTGCCAGCAGCCAGGAAGGTGGAGGGAACACCGGGGAGCTGTTTTTT. Translation gives CASSQEGGGNTGELFF.

This clone has more than one count but fewer than ten. This sequence joins TRBV4-1 and TRBJ2-7; unclear D gene. From germline, CDR1 is MGHRA and CDR2 YSYEKL. The CDR3 loop spans 14 amino acids. Trimming cost V 4 bases and J 1 base, with 11 bases left between them. CDR3 residues: CASSLGPLSYEQYF. For the CDR3, the DNA is TGCGCCAGCAGCCTGGGCCCCCTATCCTACGAGCAGTACTTC.

The chain links TRBV2 to TRBJ1-5, with D possibly TRBD1 on 6 matching bases. This CDR3 region has 14 residues. V was pared by 5 bases and J by 5 bases, with 13 bases between. Looked up from germline, CDR1 is SNHLY and CDR2 is FYNNEI. CDR3 in amino acids: CASSLDRLDQPQHF. As DNA, the CDR3 is TGTGCCAGCAGTCTCGACAGGTTGGATCAGCCCCAGCATTTT.

This clone was seen a handful of times. This chain joins TRBV10-3 and TRBJ1-1; D is unclear. The CDR3 covers 13 residues. Germline values: CDR1 ENHRY, CDR2 SYGVKD. V gave up 7 bases and J gave up 0 bases, with 9 bases separating them. CDR3 protein: CAINAEMNTEAFF. The CDR3 DNA follows: TGTGCCATCAATGCTGAAATGAACACTGAAGCTTTCTTT.

Comments on this clone: The sample carries other DNA sequences with the same CDR3. V is TRBV3-1 (or the pseudogene TRBV3-2) and J is TRBJ2-7; D not certain. Trimming took 3 bases from V and 3 from J, leaving 6 bases between them. The CDR3 covers 12 residues. Germline V CDR1 and CDR2: LGHDT, YNNKEL (reference sequence). CDR3: CASSQSGYEQYF. The DNA of the CDR3 is TGTGCCAGCAGCCAGTCGGGCTACGAGCAGTACTTC.

To note about this clone: Other DNA sequences in this specimen translate into the identical CDR3. This chain links TRBV6-2 or TRBV6-3 with TRBJ2-1; no clear D gene. This CDR3 has 13 amino acids. The V gene's germline CDR1 is MNHEY and CDR2 SVGEGT. V lost 2 bases, J lost 0 bases, and 2 bases lay in between. CDR3 amino acids: CASSYSSYNEQFF. In DNA, the CDR3 is TGTGCCAGCAGTTACAGCTCCTACAATGAGCAGTTCTTC.

The table lists this clone with a count of one. The rearrangement links TRBV11-2 to TRBJ1-2; D may be TRBD1 (5 bases). The V gene lost 8 bases and the J gene lost 2 bases, with 12 bases spanning the gap. This CDR3 is built from 13 residues. Per the germline V gene, CDR1 is SGHAT and CDR2 is FQNNGV. The DNA for the CDR3 is TGTGCCAGCCGGAGGCCAGGGAACTATGGCTACACCTTC. This encodes CASRRPGNYGYTF. Using reference TRBV11-2 and TRBJ1-2 for the parts outside the CDR3, the full variable domain is EAGVAQSPRYKIIEKRQSVAFWCNPISGHATLYWYQQILGQGPKLLIQFQNNGVVDDSQLPKDRFSAERLKGVDSTLKIQPAKLEDSAVYLCASRRPGNYGYTFGSGTRLTVV.

A single count supports this clone. This chain connects TRBV5-1 to TRBJ1-1, with D possibly being TRBD1 (6 bases). CDR3 length: 16 amino acids. Germline loops: CDR1 SGHRS, CDR2 YFSETQ. Trimming pared 0 bases from V and 3 bases from J, leaving 15 bases between. As DNA, the CDR3 is TGCGCCAGCAGCTTGGGACTCGATACAGGGTACACTGAAGCTTTCTTT. This encodes CASSLGLDTGYTEAFF.

The rearrangement joins TRBV19 to TRBJ2-5; a weak D match, TRBD1 (5 bases). There are 13 residues in the CDR3. CDR1 and CDR2 (germline): LNHDA, SQIVND (reference sequence). Trimming took off 4 bases at V and 2 bases at J, with 8 bases between the two ends. CDR3 coding DNA: TGTGCCAGTAGTAGGCAGGGACAAGAGACCCAGTACTTC. Its protein is CASSRQGQETQYF.

This clone was picked up one time. V gene TRBV18 combines with J gene TRBJ1-2; 10 bases are shared with TRBD1. With 4 bases clipped from V and 4 bases from J, the junction kept 3 bases outside the gene matches. The CDR3 is made up of 14 amino acids. Germline CDR1 and CDR2: KGHSH and LQKENI. This CDR3 is CASSLDRGPYGYTF. Written as DNA, the CDR3 is TGTGCCAGCTCACTCGACAGGGGGCCCTATGGCTACACCTTC. The whole variable domain, filled in from reference TRBV18 and TRBJ1-2, reads NAGVMQNPRHLVRRRGQEARLRCSPMKGHSHVYWYRQLPEEGLKFMVYLQKENIIDESGMPKERFSAEFPKEGPSILRIQQVVRGDSAAYFCASSLDRGPYGYTFGSGTRLTVV.

The gene calls are TRBV12-3 or TRBV12-4 and TRBJ2-7; D not certain. The V and J ends lost 3 bases and 2 bases respectively, with 5 bases between them. CDR3 length: 12 residues. DNA of the CDR3: TGTGCCAGCAGTTTTATTCCCTACGAGCAGTACTTC. Amino acid sequence: CASSFIPYEQYF.

The V and J genes are TRBV23-1 and TRBJ1-2, with 8 positions matching TRBD1. TRBV23-1 belongs to the ORF category, with a function that is uncertain. The CDR3 is 17 amino acids. Unmatched junction bases numbered 15, after V lost 2 bases and J lost 7 bases. The CDR3 spells CASSQRKTGEFSLGYTF. In nucleotides, the CDR3 is TGCGCCAGCAGTCAAAGGAAGACAGGGGAATTCTCCCTTGGCTACACCTTC.

The genes are TRBV5-1 and TRBJ1-4, with a possible D match to TRBD1 (5 bases). V lost 4 bases to trimming and J lost 5 bases, with 9 bases between them. Germline V gene data show CDR1 as SGHRS and CDR2 as YFSETQ. The CDR3 runs 13 residues. CDR3 residues: CASSGDLNEKLFF. CDR3 DNA: TGCGCCAGCAGCGGGGACCTAAATGAAAAACTGTTTTTT. Full variable domain (missing parts from reference TRBV5-1 and TRBJ1-4): KAGVTQTPRYLIKTRGQQVTLSCSPISGHRSVSWYQQTPGQGLQFLFEYFSETQRNKGNFPGRFSGRQFSNSRSEMNVSTLELGDSALYLCASSGDLNEKLFFGSGTQLSVL.

Comment on this clone: The same CDR3 arises from other DNA sequences in this sample as well. The rearrangement uses TRBV5-1 and TRBJ1-2; no firm D call. CDR3 length: 11 amino acids. Germline CDR1 reads SGHRS; CDR2 reads YFSETQ. V was trimmed by 4 bases and J by 5 bases, leaving 6 bases between them. The CDR3 sequence is CASSLGYGYTF. The CDR3 region has the DNA TGCGCCAGCAGCCTCGGATATGGCTACACCTTC. The full variable domain, with the rest looked up from reference TRBV5-1 and TRBJ1-2, is KAGVTQTPRYLIKTRGQQVTLSCSPISGHRSVSWYQQTPGQGLQFLFEYFSETQRNKGNFPGRFSGRQFSNSRSEMNVSTLELGDSALYLCASSLGYGYTFGSGTRLTVV.

This clone was observed once. This sequence joins TRBV19 and TRBJ1-2, with D perhaps matching TRBD1 (5 bases). Per germline, CDR1 LNHDA and CDR2 SQIVND (reference sequence). The V gene lost 3 bases and the J gene lost 0 bases, with 8 bases spanning the gap. This CDR3 comprises 14 residues. In nucleotides, the CDR3 is TGTGCCAGTAGTATGGAGACAGCTAACTATGGCTACACCTTC. Translated: CASSMETANYGYTF.

This clone was seen a single time. The CDR3 sequence: CASSILDKNTEAFF. The DNA for the CDR3 is TGTGCCAGCAGCATCTTGGACAAGAACACTGAAGCTTTCTTT. V is TRBV6-5 and J is TRBJ1-1, with a tentative D call TRBD1 (5 bases). CDR1 and CDR2 from the germline V gene are MNHEY and SVGAGI. There are 14 residues in the CDR3. V shed 6 bases and J shed 1 base, with 12 bases lying between them.